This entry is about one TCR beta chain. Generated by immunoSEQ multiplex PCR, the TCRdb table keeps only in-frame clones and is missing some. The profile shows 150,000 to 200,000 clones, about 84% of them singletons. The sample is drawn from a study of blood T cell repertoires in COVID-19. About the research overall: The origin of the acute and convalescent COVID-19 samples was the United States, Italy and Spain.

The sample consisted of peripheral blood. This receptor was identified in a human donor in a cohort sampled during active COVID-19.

CDR3 protein: CASSQGGTSTEQFF. As DNA, the CDR3 is TGTGCCAGCAGCCAAGGGGGGACTAGTACTGAGCAGTTCTTC. The chain uses TRBV4-2 and TRBJ2-1; 8 bases line up with TRBD2. After removal of 1 base from V and 9 bases from J, the junction contained 5 bases not matched to a gene. There are 14 residues in the CDR3. Germline CDR1 is LGHNA and CDR2 is YNFKEQ.